The present TCR beta chain was sequenced within a study of T cells in Graves' hyperthyroidism and ophthalmopathy. Patients with uncontrolled infections, other autoimmune diseases, pregnancy or lactation were excluded. Thyroid ultrasound and orbital computed tomography, with clinical symptoms and serum thyroxine and TRAb, informed diagnoses. Whole-study results and caveats: Also found in blood were most expanded thyroid clonotypes above 0.001. The model anticipated ophthalmopathy a median about 6.5 months pre-onset.

This CDR3 region has 17 residues. Trimming cost V 3 bases and J 1 base, with 16 bases left between them. Germline loops: CDR1 LGHNA, CDR2 YNFKEQ. TCR beta CDR3 regions were amplified from RNA transcripts. A first-round RT-PCR of the TCR CDR3 used the HTBI primer set. Using its own MiXCR run on the multiplex PCR reads, TCRdb lists one record per CDR3 protein. This table holds about 380,000 distinct CDR3 sequences, roughly 12% found once. In the case of this clonotype: Its antigen is unidentified.

Sequencing input: blood. This receptor was identified in a man aged 30-40 years with Graves' hyperthyroidism that later progressed to Graves' ophthalmopathy. The V call is TRBV4-2, the J call TRBJ1-3; TRBD1 might be the D (5 bases). The CDR3, as DNA: TGTGCCAGCAGCCACGCCCCCTTAGGGACGTCTGGAAACACCATATATTTT. Residues: CASSHAPLGTSGNTIYF.